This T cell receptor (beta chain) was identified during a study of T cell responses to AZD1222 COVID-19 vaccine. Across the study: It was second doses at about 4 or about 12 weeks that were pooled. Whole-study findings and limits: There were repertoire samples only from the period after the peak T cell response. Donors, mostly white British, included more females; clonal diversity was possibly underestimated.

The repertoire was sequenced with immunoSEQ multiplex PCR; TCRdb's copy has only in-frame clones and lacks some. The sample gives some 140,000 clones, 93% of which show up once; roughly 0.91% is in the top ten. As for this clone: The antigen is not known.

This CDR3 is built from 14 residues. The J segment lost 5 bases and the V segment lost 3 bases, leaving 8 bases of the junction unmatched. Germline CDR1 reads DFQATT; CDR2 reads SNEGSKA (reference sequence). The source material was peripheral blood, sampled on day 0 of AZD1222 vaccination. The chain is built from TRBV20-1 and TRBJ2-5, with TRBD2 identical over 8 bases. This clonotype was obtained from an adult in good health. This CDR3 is CSASVIGGAETQYF. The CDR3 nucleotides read TGCAGTGCTAGTGTGATCGGGGGGGCGGAGACCCAGTACTTC.